The 10 T cell receptor beta chains reported below all come from one sample, sequenced in a study of T cell changes during pregnancy in multiple sclerosis. The repertoire was sequenced with immunoSEQ multiplex PCR; TCRdb's copy has only in-frame clones and lacks some. The data hold nearly 110,000 clones, with about nine tenths observed a single time. Sequenced here: peripheral blood, sampled in the third trimester of pregnancy. The source of these receptors is a female donor in good health, enrolled as a control in a pregnancy study.

The genes are TRBV4-3 and TRBJ1-1, with D perhaps TRBD1 (5 bases). V gave up 0 bases and J gave up 0 bases, with 14 bases separating them. CDR1 is LGHNA and CDR2 is YSLEER in the germline V gene. The CDR3 has 17 amino acids. CDR3 nucleotides: TGCGCCAGCAGCCAAGATGGGGTCAGGGATATGAACACTGAAGCTTTCTTT. It encodes CASSQDGVRDMNTEAFF.

The rearrangement joins TRBV7-2 to TRBJ2-1, with 11 positions matching TRBD2. V gave up 5 bases and J gave up 2 bases; unmatched junction bases: 2. Germline V gene data show CDR1 as SGHTA and CDR2 as FQGNSA. This CDR3 comprises 15 residues. CDR3 amino acids: CASSPTSGAYNEQFF. CDR3 DNA: TGTGCCAGCAGCCCGACTAGCGGGGCCTACAATGAGCAGTTCTTC.

This clone was counted a few times. This chain connects TRBV25-1 to TRBJ1-1; TRBD1 might be the D (5 bases). V was cut by 6 bases and J by 4 bases, with 12 bases left in between. The CDR3 is 13 amino acids. Germline CDR1 and CDR2: MGHDK and SYGVNS. CDR3 coding DNA: TGTGCCAGCAGGGCTGTAAGGGGCACTGAAGCTTTCTTT. It codes for CASRAVRGTEAFF.

In nucleotides, the CDR3 is TGTGCCATCGATGGGACAGGTTCCTATGGCTACACCTTC. Its protein is CAIDGTGSYGYTF. The genes are TRBV10-3 and TRBJ1-2, with 8 bases fitting TRBD1. V gave up 8 bases and J gave up 4 bases; unmatched junction bases: 6. Germline CDR1 is ENHRY and CDR2 is SYGVKD. The CDR3 is made up of 13 amino acids.

This chain uses TRBV12-5 with TRBJ2-3, with D perhaps TRBD2 (5 bases). The CDR3 has 12 residues. Germline V gene lookup returns CDR1 LGHNT and CDR2 FRNRAP. The V end was cut by 10 bases, the J end by 11 bases, with 19 bases between. The CDR3 protein is CAILEDAGKQYF. CDR3 coding DNA: TGTGCTATTTTGGAGGACGCCGGAAAGCAGTATTTT.

This chain links TRBV4-3 with TRBJ2-3, with TRBD2 matching over 11 bases. V trimming: 4 bases; J trimming: 6 bases; junction bases outside the gene matches: 9. Looked up from germline, CDR1 is LGHNA and CDR2 is YSLEER. CDR3 length: 16 amino acids. CDR3 sequence reads: CASSPGTSGIVDTQYF. CDR3 nucleotides: TGCGCCAGCAGCCCGGGGACTAGCGGAATTGTGGATACGCAGTATTTT.

V gene TRBV9 combines with J gene TRBJ1-1; no firm D call. The CDR3 has 13 residues. Germline-derived CDR1 and CDR2 are SGDLS and YYNGEE. Trimming left V 4 bases short and J 0 bases short, with 7 bases between. The CDR3 loop is CASSRDMNTEAFF. The DNA of the CDR3 is TGTGCCAGCAGCCGAGACATGAACACTGAAGCTTTCTTT.

J is TRBJ1-5 and V is TRBV2; TRBD1 might be the D (5 bases). The CDR3 runs 13 residues. Trimming shortened V by 2 bases and J by 9 bases, and 11 bases separated the two germline ends. Looked up from germline, CDR1 is SNHLY and CDR2 is FYNNEI. The CDR3 sequence is CASSEPQGGPQHF. The CDR3 coding sequence is TGTGCCAGCAGTGAACCCCAGGGAGGGCCCCAGCATTTT.

The chain links TRBV30 to TRBJ2-3; D is possibly TRBD2 (6 bases). Per germline, CDR1 GTSNPN and CDR2 SVGIG (reference sequence). V was pared by 2 bases and J by 2 bases, with 14 bases between. This CDR3 comprises 15 residues. The CDR3 DNA is TGTGCCTGGAGTATGACGGGGGTGACCACAGATACGCAGTATTTT. Translated: CAWSMTGVTTDTQYF.

The chain is built from TRBV7-9 and TRBJ2-7; the D gene is possibly TRBD2 (5 bases). From germline, CDR1 is SEHNR and CDR2 FQNEAQ (reference sequence). CDR3 length: 14 amino acids. V was clipped by 5 bases and J by 4 bases, with 15 bases between them. The CDR3 is CASSAASGLYEQYF. For the CDR3, the DNA is TGTGCCAGCAGCGCAGCCAGCGGCTTGTACGAGCAGTACTTC.